This T cell receptor beta chain was identified in a study of follicular helper T cells after annual influenza vaccination. The length of the CDR3 is 14 residues. V was clipped by 4 bases and J by 5 bases; unmatched bases: 5. From germline, CDR1 is SGHTA and CDR2 FQGTGA. Regarding time point: 2015-2016 season, 7 days after influenza vaccination. Method: immunoSEQ multiplex PCR; TCRdb's copy keeps in-frame clones and lacks some. This table holds about 4,900 clones, about 83% found once. The V and J genes are TRBV7-3 and TRBJ2-1, with 7 bases lining up with TRBD2. This TCR came from an adult who received the influenza vaccine. Material: CXCR5+ CD38- circulating T follicular helper cells from blood, obtained 7 days after influenza vaccination. Subset of the sample: circulating Tfh, non-naive CD4+CXCR5+PD-1+ (ICOS+CD38+ or ICOS-CD38-). This CDR3 reads CASSSIGGNNEQFF. In DNA, the CDR3 is TGTGCCAGCAGCTCAATCGGGGGGAACAATGAGCAGTTCTTC. Full variable domain (remainder filled in from reference TRBV7-3 and TRBJ2-1): GAGVSQTPSNKVTEKGKYVELRCDPISGHTALYWYRQSLGQGPEFLIYFQGTGAADDSGLPNDRFFAVRPEGSVSTLKIQRTERGDSAVYLCASSSIGGNNEQFFGPGTRLTVL.